The clone carrying this TCR beta chain was counted a few times. As yet, its antigen is unknown. Making use of molecular barcodes, quantitative 5'-RACE generated TCR beta libraries. Each CDR3 protein is one row after TCRdb ran MiXCR on the 5' RACE reads. The profile covers around 440,000 distinct CDR3 sequences, with roughly 15% appearing a single time and 0.85% to 1.3% taken by the ten largest. Unmatched junction bases numbered 13, after V lost 1 base and J lost 10 bases. In germline, CDR1 is SQVTM, CDR2 ANQGSEA. This CDR3 comprises 15 residues. The data originate from a study of CD8 T cells in ankylosing spondylitis. Study observations and caveats: Typical of ankylosing spondylitis blood, it appeared, was a TCR beta motif of several highly homologous variants.

The sample comprised blood, either unsorted or a sorted T cell fraction (not recorded which). The V and J genes are TRBV29-1 and TRBJ2-1; 7 bases are shared with TRBD2. The clonotype was recovered from a male donor with ankylosing spondylitis. CDR3 loop: CSVEAWQGGPGEQFF. As DNA, the CDR3 is TGCAGCGTTGAAGCGTGGCAGGGAGGGCCAGGCGAGCAGTTCTTC.